These T cell receptor beta chains were read from a single sample in a study of T cells after yellow fever vaccination. Each CDR3 protein is one row after TCRdb ran MiXCR on the 5' RACE reads. The profile shows 300,000 or so distinct CDR3 sequences, 3% to 4.5% of them singletons. Sequenced material: PBMCs, taken 5 days after the yellow fever booster vaccination. These receptors all stem from a man in his late teens or twenties who received the YFV17D yellow fever vaccine. Both conserved end residues are part of each CDR3. Each record gives: D gene, V gene, clone size, J gene, CDR3 protein, CDR3 DNA. The D gene is left open where the match is weak. Only part of the rows carry a size: once, few, many, or a class if the clone is expanded.

>.|TRBV30|.|TRBJ1-2
CAWCRDTRYGYTF
TGTGCCTGGTGCAGGGACACAAGATATGGCTACACCTTC
>.|TRBV7-2|few|TRBJ1-2
CASSPHQGYGYTF
TGTGCCAGCAGCCCACACCAGGGATATGGCTACACCTTC
>.|TRBV5-1|few|TRBJ2-6
CASSVLYLSGANVLTF
TGCGCCAGCAGCGTACTGTACCTCTCTGGGGCCAACGTCCTGACTTTC
>.|TRBV6-6|few|TRBJ2-3
CASLLQRGANSNTQYF
TGTGCCAGCCTTCTCCAGCGCGGGGCGAATTCGAATACGCAGTATTTT
>TRBD1|TRBV6-5|.|TRBJ1-1
CASSYSFLTQGGPGTEAFF
TGTGCCAGCAGTTACTCGTTTCTTACCCAGGGGGGGCCAGGGACTGAAGCTTTCTTT
>TRBD2|TRBV6-5|few|TRBJ2-1
CASSSNRDYVYNEQFF
TGTGCCAGCAGCAGTAACCGGGACTACGTCTACAATGAGCAGTTCTTC
>.|TRBV7-2|.|TRBJ2-2
CASRAEITGELFF
TGTGCCAGCAGAGCGGAAATCACCGGGGAGCTGTTTTTT
>TRBD2|TRBV24-1|.|TRBJ2-5
CATSDQLAGGSQYF
TGTGCCACCAGTGACCAACTAGCGGGGGGCTCCCAGTACTTC
>.|TRBV6-5|few|TRBJ2-1
CASSYGPGTALYNEQFF
TGTGCCAGCAGTTACGGCCCCGGGACCGCCCTCTACAATGAGCAGTTCTTC
>.|TRBV5-1|few|TRBJ2-2
CASSPTPGELFF
TGCGCCAGCAGCCCTACCCCCGGGGAGCTGTTTTTT
>TRBD2|TRBV20-1|many|TRBJ2-1
CSARDAIAGYYNEQFF
TGCAGTGCTAGAGATGCCATAGCGGGATATTACAATGAGCAGTTCTTC
>TRBD2|TRBV7-2|.|TRBJ2-1
CASSSGGTSGGYEQFF
TGTGCCAGCAGCTCCGGGGGGACTAGCGGGGGTTATGAGCAGTTCTTC
>.|TRBV14|many|TRBJ1-4
CASSPRQENEKLFF
TGTGCCAGCAGTCCGAGACAAGAAAATGAAAAACTGTTTTTT
>.|TRBV7-8|many|TRBJ2-2
CASSTDTNAGELFF
TGTGCCAGCAGCACAGACACAAACGCCGGGGAGCTGTTTTTT
>TRBD2|TRBV4-1|few|TRBJ2-5
CASSQDWSGGQETQYF
TGCGCCAGCAGCCAAGACTGGAGCGGGGGACAAGAGACCCAGTACTTC
>TRBD1|TRBV7-9|few|TRBJ2-1
CASSDRDRSNSYNEQFF
TGTGCCAGCAGCGACCGGGACAGGTCAAACTCCTACAATGAGCAGTTCTTC
>.|TRBV27|few|TRBJ2-3
CASSPALGDTQYF
TGTGCCAGCAGCCCCGCACTAGGGGATACGCAGTATTTT
>.|TRBV4-1|many|TRBJ2-1
CASSTQLRGEIYYNEQFF
TGCGCCAGCAGCACCCAATTAAGGGGGGAGATTTACTACAATGAGCAGTTCTTC
>TRBD2|TRBV4-2|many|TRBJ2-4
CASSQDVGGKNIQYF
TGTGCCAGCAGCCAAGACGTGGGGGGGAAAAACATTCAGTACTTC
>.|TRBV20-1|few|TRBJ2-1
CSAKKAGQLYNEQFF
TGCAGTGCCAAAAAGGCGGGACAGCTCTACAATGAGCAGTTCTTC
>.|TRBV6-1|many|TRBJ1-6
CASSERGVSLGSPLHF
TGTGCCAGCAGTGAAAGGGGCGTCTCCCTGGGGTCACCCCTCCACTTT
>.|TRBV6-5|.|TRBJ2-3
CASSDTGTDTQYF
TGTGCCAGCTCAGATACCGGCACAGATACGCAGTATTTT
>.|TRBV12-3/TRBV12-4|many|TRBJ2-1
CASLRAGVQKEQFF
TGTGCCAGCCTCCGGGCAGGCGTACAGAAAGAGCAGTTCTTC
>.|TRBV30|.|TRBJ1-5
CAWSVRGNQPQHF
TGTGCCTGGAGTGTACGTGGTAATCAGCCCCAGCATTTT
>TRBD2|TRBV4-3|.|TRBJ2-5
CASSQDLASGDPVSQYF
TGCGCCAGCAGCCAAGATCTCGCTAGCGGGGACCCCGTGAGCCAGTACTTC
>.|TRBV4-1|few|TRBJ1-4
CAGRDMSNEKLFF
TGCGCCGGCCGGGACATGAGTAATGAAAAACTGTTTTTT
>TRBD2|TRBV6-5|many|TRBJ2-1
CASSPGLAGGREQFF
TGTGCCAGCAGTCCAGGACTAGCGGGGGGGCGTGAGCAGTTCTTC
>TRBD2|TRBV30|.|TRBJ2-4
CAWSVQAGASYF
TGTGCCTGGAGTGTACAAGCGGGGGCCTCGTACTTC